The source of this TCR beta chain is a study of blood T cell repertoires in COVID-19. Study-level information: COVID-19 samples from acute and convalescent phases originated in the United States, Italy and Spain.

Sequencing used immunoSEQ multiplex PCR; TCRdb keeps in-frame clones, though not all of them. The table has about 330,000 clones, 86% seen once. To note about this clone: The limits of the CDR3 on the DNA are not certain, so only TCRdb's listed CDR3 is given.

The CDR3 totals 15 residues, both ends included. The clonotype originates from a woman aged 45-59 years with acute or convalescent COVID-19. Sequencing input: peripheral blood. The gene calls are TRBV21-1 and TRBJ1-1; the table assigns TRBD1, which was not confirmed against the DNA. TRBV21-1 is listed as a pseudogene. CDR3 region: CAGSKVGQGNTEAFF.